The clone carrying this T cell receptor (beta chain) has a handful of counts. This entry is derived from a study of technical replicates of blood from a handful of donors. Sequenced by immunoSEQ multiplex PCR; TCRdb stores in-frame clones only, minus some. The sample records roughly 60,000 clones, 86% being singletons. Trimming cost V 5 bases and J 5 bases, with 19 bases left between them. The CDR3 loop spans 14 amino acids. Germline values: CDR1 SQVTM, CDR2 ANQGSEA. The sequenced sample was PBMCs. The sequence came from a human donor in good health. Some clones in this sample may be carry-over from other donors' samples. The chain has TRBV29-1 and TRBJ2-7; D is perhaps TRBD2 (6 bases). CDR3 coding DNA: TGCAGCGTTCTGGGGGGATGGGGGTTCGACGAGCAGTACTTC. It codes for CSVLGGWGFDEQYF.